This entry concerns a single TCR beta chain. The repertoire was sequenced with immunoSEQ multiplex PCR; TCRdb's copy has only in-frame clones and lacks some. The sample shows about 92,000 clones, approximately 82% of them seen only once. The data belong to a study of control samples from healthy donors and cancer patients. CDR3 length equals 16 residues. Unmatched junction bases numbered 5, after V lost 5 bases and J lost 0 bases. Germline V CDR1 and CDR2: LGHNT, FRNRAP. This clonotype originated in a woman in her sixties or seventies in good health. This chain links TRBV12-5 with TRBJ2-3, with 10 positions matching TRBD2. Sequences were obtained from blood. CDR3 sequence: CASGAGLAESTDTQYF. CDR3 nucleotides: TGTGCTAGTGGTGCCGGACTAGCGGAAAGCACAGATACGCAGTATTTT.